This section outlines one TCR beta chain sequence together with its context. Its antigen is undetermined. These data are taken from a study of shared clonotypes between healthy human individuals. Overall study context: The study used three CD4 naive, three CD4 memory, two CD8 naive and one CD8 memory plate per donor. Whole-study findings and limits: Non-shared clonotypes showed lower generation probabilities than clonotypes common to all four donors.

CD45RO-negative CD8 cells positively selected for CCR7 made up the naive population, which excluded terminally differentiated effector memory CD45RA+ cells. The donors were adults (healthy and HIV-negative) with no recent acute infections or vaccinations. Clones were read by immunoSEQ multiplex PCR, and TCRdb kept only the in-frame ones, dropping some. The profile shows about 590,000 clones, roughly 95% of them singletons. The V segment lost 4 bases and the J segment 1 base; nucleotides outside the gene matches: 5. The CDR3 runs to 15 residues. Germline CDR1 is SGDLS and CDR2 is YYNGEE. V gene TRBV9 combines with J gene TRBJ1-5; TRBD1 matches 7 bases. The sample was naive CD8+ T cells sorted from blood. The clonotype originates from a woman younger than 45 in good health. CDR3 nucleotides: TGTGCCAGCAGCCCCACAGGGGCCAGCAATCAGCCCCAGCATTTT. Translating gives CASSPTGASNQPQHF. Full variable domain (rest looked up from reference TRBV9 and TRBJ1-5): DSGVTQTPKHLITATGQRVTLRCSPRSGDLSVYWYQQSLDQGLQFLIQYYNGEERAKGNILERFSAQQFPDLHSELNLSSLELGDSALYFCASSPTGASNQPQHFGDGTRLSIL.